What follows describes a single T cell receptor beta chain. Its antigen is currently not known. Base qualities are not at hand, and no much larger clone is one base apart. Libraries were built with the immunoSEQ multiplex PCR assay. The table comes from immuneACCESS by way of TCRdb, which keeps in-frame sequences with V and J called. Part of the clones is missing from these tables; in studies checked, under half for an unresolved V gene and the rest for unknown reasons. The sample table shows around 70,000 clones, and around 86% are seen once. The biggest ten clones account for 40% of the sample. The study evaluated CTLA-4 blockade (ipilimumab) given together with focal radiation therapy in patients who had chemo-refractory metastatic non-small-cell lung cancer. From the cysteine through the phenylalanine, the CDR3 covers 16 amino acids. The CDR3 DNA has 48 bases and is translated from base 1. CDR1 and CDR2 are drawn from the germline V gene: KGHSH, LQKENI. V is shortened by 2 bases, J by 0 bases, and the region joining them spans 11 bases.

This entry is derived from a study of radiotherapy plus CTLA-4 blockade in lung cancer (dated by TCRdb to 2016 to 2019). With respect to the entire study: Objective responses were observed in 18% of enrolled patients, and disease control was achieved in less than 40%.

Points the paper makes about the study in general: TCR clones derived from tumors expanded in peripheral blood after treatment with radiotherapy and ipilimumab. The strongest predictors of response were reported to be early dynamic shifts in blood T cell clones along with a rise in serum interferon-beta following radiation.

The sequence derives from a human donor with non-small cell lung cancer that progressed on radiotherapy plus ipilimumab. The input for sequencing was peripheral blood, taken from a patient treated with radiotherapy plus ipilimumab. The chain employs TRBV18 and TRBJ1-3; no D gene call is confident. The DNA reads TGTGCCAGCTCACCAGTGGACGGTAGCTCTGGAAACACCATATATTTT. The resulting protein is CASSPVDGSSGNTIYF.